Listed below are T cell receptor beta chains from one sample, sequenced in a study of T cell repertoires in cytomegalovirus infection. Antigens for these TCRs are unknown. TCRdb used MiXCR to reprocess the reads, holding one entry per CDR3 protein. This sample has around 710,000 distinct CDR3 sequences, with roughly 29% found just once. The sequencing here drew on cultured CD8+ T cells from PBMCs, taken from culture after CMV antigen stimulation. The receptors derive from a human donor in good health (CMV status not recorded). Some clones in this sample may be carry-over from other donors' samples. CDR3s leave out the opening cysteine and the closing phenylalanine or tryptophan.

J: TRBJ2-3; V: TRBV12-3/TRBV12-4; CDR3: ASSLGGSSGVADTQY
J: TRBJ2-3; V: TRBV29-1; CDR3: SVQGANHSPTDTQY
J: TRBJ2-3; V: TRBV7-9; CDR3: ASSSTSGTHPSTDTQY
J: TRBJ1-2; V: TRBV7-7; CDR3: ALVGGSRRYT
J: TRBJ1-5; V: TRBV14; CDR3: ASSPPSQGSNQPQH
J: TRBJ1-1; V: TRBV27; CDR3: ASSTPETGNTEAF
J: TRBJ1-1; V: TRBV7-9; CDR3: AAQPTEAF
J: TRBJ1-1; V: TRBV12-3/TRBV12-4; CDR3: ASRPDKNTEAF
J: TRBJ1-1; V: TRBV6-6; CDR3: ASSDVGGNTEAF
J: TRBJ2-1; V: TRBV27; CDR3: ASSTALADNEQF
J: TRBJ2-7; V: TRBV6-5; CDR3: ASSYSPDRFSYEQY
J: TRBJ2-1; V: TRBV11-2; CDR3: ASSLDLDGSLPYNEQF
J: TRBJ2-7; V: TRBV12-3/TRBV12-4; CDR3: ASSLGAATYEQY
J: TRBJ1-1; V: TRBV7-6; CDR3: ASSLWAPSQNEAF
J: TRBJ2-1; V: TRBV5-4; CDR3: ASSSPGHTDEQF
J: TRBJ2-7; V: TRBV7-9; CDR3: ASSSSTGAGEQY
J: TRBJ1-2; V: TRBV2; CDR3: ASSANRVGNGYT
J: TRBJ2-1; V: TRBV18; CDR3: ASSPRGGPYNEQF
J: TRBJ2-1; V: TRBV11-1; CDR3: ASSQTSNEQF
J: TRBJ2-7; V: TRBV12-3/TRBV12-4; CDR3: ASSFITGQGKIFYEQY
J: TRBJ1-4; V: TRBV6-5; CDR3: ASSYQFSANEKLF
J: TRBJ1-1; V: TRBV12-5; CDR3: ASGTGGLWTEAF
J: TRBJ2-3; V: TRBV7-4; CDR3: ASSLRVNTDTQY
J: TRBJ1-2; V: TRBV5-6; CDR3: ASSSRRVWDPDGYT
J: TRBJ2-1; V: TRBV4-1; CDR3: ASSQDSDSLLAYNEQF
J: TRBJ1-2; V: TRBV28; CDR3: ATGTSLLYGYT
J: TRBJ2-7; V: TRBV2; CDR3: ANRGQGSYEQY
J: TRBJ1-2; V: TRBV27; CDR3: ASSFVGFIGYT
J: TRBJ2-7; V: TRBV6-2/TRBV6-3; CDR3: ASSYHGQKVYEQY
J: TRBJ1-1; V: TRBV19; CDR3: ASSLGQSWRTEAF
J: TRBJ1-5; V: TRBV6-5; CDR3: ASSETGGSSNQPQH
J: TRBJ1-1; V: TRBV19; CDR3: ATSKGVTEAF
J: TRBJ1-2; V: TRBV25-1; CDR3: ASSEGLGDYT
J: TRBJ1-5; V: TRBV7-2; CDR3: ASSLEPGSPQH
J: TRBJ2-7; V: TRBV20-1; CDR3: SARDRTGAYEQY